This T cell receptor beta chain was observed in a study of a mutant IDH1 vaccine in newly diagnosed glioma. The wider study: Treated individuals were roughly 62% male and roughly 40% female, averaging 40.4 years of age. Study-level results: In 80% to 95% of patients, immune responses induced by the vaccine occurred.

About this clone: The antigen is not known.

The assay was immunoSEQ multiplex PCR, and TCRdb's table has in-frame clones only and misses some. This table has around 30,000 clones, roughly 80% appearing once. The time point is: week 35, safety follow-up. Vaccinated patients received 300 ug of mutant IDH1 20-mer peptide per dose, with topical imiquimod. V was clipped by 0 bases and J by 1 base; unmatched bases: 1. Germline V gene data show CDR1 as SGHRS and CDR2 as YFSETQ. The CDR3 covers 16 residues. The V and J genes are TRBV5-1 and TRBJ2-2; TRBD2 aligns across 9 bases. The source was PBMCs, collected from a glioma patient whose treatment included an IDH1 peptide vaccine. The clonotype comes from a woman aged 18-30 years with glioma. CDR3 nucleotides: TGCGCCAGCAGCTTGGTTAGCGGGGGGAACACCGGGGAGCTGTTTTTT. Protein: CASSLVSGGNTGELFF.